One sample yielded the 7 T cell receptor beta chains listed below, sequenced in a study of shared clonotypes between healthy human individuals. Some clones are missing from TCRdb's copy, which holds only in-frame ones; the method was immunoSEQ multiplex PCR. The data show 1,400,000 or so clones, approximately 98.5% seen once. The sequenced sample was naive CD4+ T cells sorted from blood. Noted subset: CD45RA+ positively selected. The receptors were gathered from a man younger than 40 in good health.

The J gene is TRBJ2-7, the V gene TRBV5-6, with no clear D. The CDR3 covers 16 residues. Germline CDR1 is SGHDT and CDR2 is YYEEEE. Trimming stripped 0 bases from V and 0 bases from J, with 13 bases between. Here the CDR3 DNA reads TGTGCCAGCAGCTTGGTTCGGCTGGGCTACTCCTACGAGCAGTACTTC. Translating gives CASSLVRLGYSYEQYF.

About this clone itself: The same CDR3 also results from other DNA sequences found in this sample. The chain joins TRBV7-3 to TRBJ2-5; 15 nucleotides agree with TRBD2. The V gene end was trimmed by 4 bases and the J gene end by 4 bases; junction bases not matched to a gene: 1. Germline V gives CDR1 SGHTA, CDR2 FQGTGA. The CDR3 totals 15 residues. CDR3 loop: CASSSGLAGGETQYF. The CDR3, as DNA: TGTGCCAGCAGCTCGGGACTAGCGGGAGGAGAGACCCAGTACTTC. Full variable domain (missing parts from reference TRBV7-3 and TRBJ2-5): GAGVSQTPSNKVTEKGKYVELRCDPISGHTALYWYRQSLGQGPEFLIYFQGTGAADDSGLPNDRFFAVRPEGSVSTLKIQRTERGDSAVYLCASSSGLAGGETQYFGPGTRLLVL.

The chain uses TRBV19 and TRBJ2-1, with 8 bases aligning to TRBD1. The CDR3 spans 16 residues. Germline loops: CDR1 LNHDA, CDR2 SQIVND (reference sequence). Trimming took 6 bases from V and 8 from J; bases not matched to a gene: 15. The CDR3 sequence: CASRGAGGALVDEQFF. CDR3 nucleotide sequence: TGTGCCAGTAGGGGCGCAGGGGGCGCATTAGTAGATGAGCAGTTCTTC.

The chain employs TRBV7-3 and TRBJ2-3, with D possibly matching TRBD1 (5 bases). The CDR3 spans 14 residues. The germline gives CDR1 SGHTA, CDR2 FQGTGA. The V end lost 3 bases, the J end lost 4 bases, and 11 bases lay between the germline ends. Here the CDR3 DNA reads TGTGCCAGCAGCTTGAAGGGGCTCCCAGATACGCAGTATTTT. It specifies CASSLKGLPDTQYF.

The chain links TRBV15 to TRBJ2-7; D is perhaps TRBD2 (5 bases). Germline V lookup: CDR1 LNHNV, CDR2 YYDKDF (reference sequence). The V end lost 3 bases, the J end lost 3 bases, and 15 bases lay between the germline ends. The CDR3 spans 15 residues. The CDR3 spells CATSSRLGVIYEQYF. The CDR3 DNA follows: TGTGCCACCAGCAGTAGACTGGGAGTAATCTACGAGCAGTACTTC.

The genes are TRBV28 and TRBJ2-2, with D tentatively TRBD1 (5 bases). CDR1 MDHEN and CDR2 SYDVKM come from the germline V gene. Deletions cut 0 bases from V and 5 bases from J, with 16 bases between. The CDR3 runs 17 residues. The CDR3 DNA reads TGTGCCAGCAGTTTATGGACAGCCTCCCCAAATACCGGGGAGCTGTTTTTT. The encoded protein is CASSLWTASPNTGELFF.

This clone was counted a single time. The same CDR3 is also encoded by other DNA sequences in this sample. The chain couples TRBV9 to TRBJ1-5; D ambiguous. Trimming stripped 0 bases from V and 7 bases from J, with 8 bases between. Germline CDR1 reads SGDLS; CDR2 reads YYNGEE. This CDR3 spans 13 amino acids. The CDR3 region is CASSVGGRQPQHF. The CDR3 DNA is TGTGCCAGCAGCGTAGGAGGGCGGCAGCCCCAGCATTTT.